This T cell receptor (beta chain) appears in the sequencing data of a study of response to subunit inactivated influenza vaccine. Study-wide findings and caveats: The authors offered the suggestion that each seasonal influenza vaccination recruits few new T cells.

Comments on this clonotype: Its specificity is unknown.

The CDR3 is 14 amino acids. The V and J ends lost 1 base and 8 bases respectively, with 12 bases between them. CDR1 and CDR2 (germline): MGHRA, YSYEKL. Using its own MiXCR run on the RT-PCR reads, TCRdb lists one record per CDR3 protein. The sample lists fewer than 250,000 distinct CDR3 sequences, around 14% occurring once. The rearrangement links TRBV4-1 to TRBJ2-1; perhaps TRBD1 as D (5 bases). This clonotype was sampled from a man aged 45-60 years who received an inactivated influenza vaccine. The starting material was CD8+ T cells sorted from PBMCs, obtained roughly 5 days after vaccination. The CDR3 here is CASSQGQGWYEQFF. For the CDR3, the DNA is TGCGCCAGCAGCCAAGGGCAGGGTTGGTATGAGCAGTTCTTC.